The clone carrying this T cell receptor (beta chain) was picked up many times. Its specificity is not known. Germline CDR1 is PRHDT and CDR2 is FYEKMQ (reference sequence). V shed 5 bases, J shed 2 bases, and the junction held 19 bases outside the gene matches. This CDR3 is 19 amino acids long. This sample is part of a study of T cells in Graves' hyperthyroidism and ophthalmopathy. The authors obtained PBMCs from more than 9.5 ml of fresh peripheral blood. Notes on the study in general: The majority of expanded thyroid clonotypes above 0.001 also appeared in blood.

Authors of the study amplified TCR beta CDR3 regions from RNA transcripts. Researchers ran a first-round RT-PCR on the TCR CDR3 using the HTBI primer set. TCRdb recomputed calls from the multiplex PCR reads with MiXCR, one row per CDR3 protein. The sample lists 500,000 to 750,000 distinct CDR3 sequences; 13% to 15% were seen once. The TCR originated in a woman younger than 35 with Graves' ophthalmopathy. The V call is TRBV13, the J call TRBJ2-3, with TRBD1 identical over 7 bases. Sequencing was performed on blood. The CDR3 DNA reads TGTGCCAGCAGCATTGGGGAAAACAGGGGCCGCCCCCCCACAGATACGCAGTATTTT. Protein: CASSIGENRGRPPTDTQYF.